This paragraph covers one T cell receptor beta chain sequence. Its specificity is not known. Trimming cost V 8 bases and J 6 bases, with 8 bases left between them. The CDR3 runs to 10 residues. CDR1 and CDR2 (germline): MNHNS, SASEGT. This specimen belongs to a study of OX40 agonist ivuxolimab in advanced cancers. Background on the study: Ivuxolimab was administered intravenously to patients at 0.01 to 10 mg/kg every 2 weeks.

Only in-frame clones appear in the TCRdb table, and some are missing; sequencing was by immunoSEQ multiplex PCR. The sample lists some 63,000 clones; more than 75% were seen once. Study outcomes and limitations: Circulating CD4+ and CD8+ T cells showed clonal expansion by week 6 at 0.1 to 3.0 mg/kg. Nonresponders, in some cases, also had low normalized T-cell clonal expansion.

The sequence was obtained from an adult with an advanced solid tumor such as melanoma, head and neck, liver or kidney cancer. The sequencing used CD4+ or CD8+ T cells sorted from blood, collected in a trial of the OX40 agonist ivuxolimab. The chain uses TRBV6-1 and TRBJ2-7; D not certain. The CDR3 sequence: CASGRAEQYF. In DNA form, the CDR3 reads TGTGCCAGCGGAAGGGCCGAGCAGTACTTC.